These 6 T cell receptor beta chains share one sample of origin, sequenced in a study of blood T cell repertoires in COVID-19. The protocol was immunoSEQ multiplex PCR, while the TCRdb copy is restricted to in-frame clones and leaves out a portion. Of some 250,000 clones in the sample, 86% are singletons; the top ten hold more than 10%. Sequencing input: peripheral blood. These receptors were collected from a woman in her twenties or thirties with COVID-19, enrolled during active disease.

The gene calls are TRBV5-1 and TRBJ2-5, with D possibly being TRBD2 (6 bases). This CDR3 is built from 14 residues. Germline V gives CDR1 SGHRS, CDR2 YFSETQ. The V end was cut by 4 bases, the J end by 6 bases, with 16 bases between. The CDR3 DNA is TGCGCCAGCAGCCTTACGACTAGTTTACAGACCCAGTACTTC. The encoded protein is CASSLTTSLQTQYF.

The genes are TRBV28 and TRBJ1-2; D is ambiguous. Germline assignment: CDR1 MDHEN and CDR2 SYDVKM. Trimming left V 3 bases short and J 7 bases short, with 6 bases between. The CDR3 length is 11 residues. DNA for the CDR3: TGTGCCAGCAGTTTGCGATTTGGCTACACCTTC. Protein sequence: CASSLRFGYTF.

In this sample, this clone turned up a few times. V and J are TRBV10-1 and TRBJ1-5; D is ambiguous. This CDR3 contains 13 residues. Germline V gene data show CDR1 as WNHNN and CDR2 as SYGVQD (reference sequence). Trimming left V 5 bases short and J 6 bases short, with 11 bases between. DNA of the CDR3: TGCGCCAGCAGTACCGGGTTAGGTCAGCCCCAGCATTTT. Encoded protein: CASSTGLGQPQHF.

This chain uses TRBV27 with TRBJ1-6; D not certain. This CDR3 is built from 14 residues. Germline V gene data show CDR1 as MNHEY and CDR2 as SMNVEV (reference sequence). V lost 3 bases and J lost 4, with 7 bases in between. This chain's CDR3 is CASSFSDYNSPLHF. DNA for the CDR3: TGTGCCAGCAGTTTTAGCGATTATAATTCACCCCTCCACTTT.

The chain recombines TRBV11-2 with TRBJ1-1, with D maybe TRBD1 (6 bases). Germline V CDR1 and CDR2: SGHAT, FQNNGV. The CDR3 consists of 13 residues. Trimming stripped 1 base from V and 6 bases from J, with 9 bases between. The CDR3 nucleotides read TGTGCCAGCAGCTTAGCCAGGGGTTCTGAAGCTTTCTTT. Translated, it gives CASSLARGSEAFF.

This clone was detected only a few times. V usage is TRBV7-8 and J usage is TRBJ1-3, with unresolved D. CDR3 length: 17 residues. CDR1 is SGHVS and CDR2 is FQNEAQ in the germline V gene. V was pared by 1 base and J by 1 base, with 14 bases between. The CDR3 DNA is TGTGCCAGCAGCTTAGGGAGCAGCGGCAGTTCTGGAAACACCATATATTTT. As protein: CASSLGSSGSSGNTIYF.